This TCR beta chain was captured in a study of T cells in tumors after PD-1 blockade. Overall study: Mean per tumor sample: roughly 24,000 templates (554-99,264), 6,000 to 6,500 unique clonotypes.

Generated by immunoSEQ multiplex PCR, the TCRdb table keeps only in-frame clones and is missing some. The sample holds 10,000 to 15,000 clones, 50% to 70% seen once. Germline loops: CDR1 MGHRA, CDR2 YSYEKL. V lost 4 bases and J lost 0; bases outside the gene matches: 3. The CDR3 is 16 residues long. This clone was seen a single time. Its antigen is not known. Study-wide results and caveats: Among squamous cell carcinoma expanded CD8+ clones, 45% to 65% of exhausted ones versus around 29% of others were novel.

Genomic DNA template from tumor biopsies or peripheral blood, about 600 ng to 6,004 ng input. This clonotype was sampled from a human donor with cutaneous squamous cell carcinoma. Source: tumor tissue, taken before anti-PD-1 treatment. This rearrangement joins TRBV4-1 to TRBJ2-1, with 10 nucleotides matching TRBD2. Written as DNA, the CDR3 is TGCGCCAGCAGCCGTAGACTAGCGGGCTCCTACAATGAGCAGTTCTTC. Translated: CASSRRLAGSYNEQFF.